The 4 T cell receptor beta chains in this list originate from one sample, sequenced in a study of immune heterogeneity within non-small cell lung tumors. Samples each supplied about 600 ng of bulk tumor genomic DNA as template. Several spatially distant biopsies were obtained per primary tumor intraoperatively. Curative operations were performed on patients who had untreated, newly diagnosed non-small cell lung cancer. Using 32 V and 13 J primers, multiplex PCR amplified TCR beta CDR3. TCRdb reprocessed the multiplex PCR reads via MiXCR and lists one record per CDR3 protein. This sample yields about 2,600 distinct CDR3 sequences, of which under 30% are seen a single time; roughly 32% belongs to the top ten. The sequenced sample was lung tumor tissue. These receptor sequences come from a man aged 50 or older with non-small cell lung cancer.

V and J are TRBV13 and TRBJ2-1; D not certain. Per the germline V gene, CDR1 is PRHDT and CDR2 is FYEKMQ (reference sequence). The CDR3 spans 12 residues. The germline V and J ends were trimmed by 1 base and 10 bases, with 8 bases remaining between them. CDR3 bases: TGTGCCAGCAGCTTAGACCTCCTAGAGCAGTTCTTC. Encoded protein: CASSLDLLEQFF.

In this sample, this clonotype is medium-sized. The chain combines TRBV27 with TRBJ1-2; 7 bases are shared with TRBD1. Germline CDR1 MNHEY, CDR2 SMNVEV (reference sequence). The CDR3 extends over 15 amino acids. The V segment lost 3 bases and the J segment 7 bases; nucleotides outside the gene matches: 11. Here the CDR3 DNA reads TGTGCCAGCAGTTTCTCGGGTGCAGGGGGTTCTGGCTACACCTTC. This codes for CASSFSGAGGSGYTF.

About this clonotype: The conserved final phenylalanine or tryptophan is absent from the CDR3, which likely points to a read error. The DNA is omitted, as the CDR3 cannot be located on it reliably, and the CDR3 follows TCRdb's listing. This chain connects TRBV27 to TRBJ2-3; the table assigns TRBD1, which was not confirmed against the DNA. Germline assignment: CDR1 MNHEY and CDR2 SMNVEV (reference sequence). Both ends counted, the CDR3 spans 16 residues. This CDR3 is CASSYGTGPYEQYFGP.

The table lists this clonotype with a count of one. A much larger clonotype is one base distant, so this may be a read error. The V and J genes are TRBV20-1 and TRBJ1-1; no definite D call. V gave up 5 bases and J gave up 4 bases, with 8 bases separating them. Germline assignment: CDR1 DFQATT and CDR2 SNEGSKA (reference sequence). The CDR3 spans 11 residues. CDR3 sequence reads: CSALAVTEAFF. The CDR3 DNA reads as TGCAGTGCTTTAGCTGTCACTGAAGCTTTCTTT.